The table lists the clone carrying this T cell receptor beta chain with many counts. The sample comes from a study of Graves' ophthalmopathy and Graves' hyperthyroidism. The CDR3 is made up of 15 amino acids. The germline V and J ends were trimmed by 2 bases and 4 bases, with 15 bases remaining between them. CDR1 SQVTM and CDR2 ANQGSEA come from the germline V gene. As the template, RNA transcripts were used to amplify TCR beta CDR3 regions. The workflow started with a first-round RT-PCR run with HTBI primers and then moved on to a second-round multiplex PCR. MiXCR, run by TCRdb on the multiplex PCR reads, gives a single entry per CDR3 protein. This table has under 800,000 distinct CDR3 sequences, about 24% appearing once.

The chain uses TRBV29-1 and TRBJ1-3, with D unresolved. This receptor was taken from a young woman with stable Graves' hyperthyroidism. Some clones in this sample may be carry-over from other donors' samples. Sequenced material: peripheral blood. DNA for the CDR3: TGCAGCGTTGAATTCGCCGACCGGCTGGGAAACACCATATATTTT. Protein sequence: CSVEFADRLGNTIYF.